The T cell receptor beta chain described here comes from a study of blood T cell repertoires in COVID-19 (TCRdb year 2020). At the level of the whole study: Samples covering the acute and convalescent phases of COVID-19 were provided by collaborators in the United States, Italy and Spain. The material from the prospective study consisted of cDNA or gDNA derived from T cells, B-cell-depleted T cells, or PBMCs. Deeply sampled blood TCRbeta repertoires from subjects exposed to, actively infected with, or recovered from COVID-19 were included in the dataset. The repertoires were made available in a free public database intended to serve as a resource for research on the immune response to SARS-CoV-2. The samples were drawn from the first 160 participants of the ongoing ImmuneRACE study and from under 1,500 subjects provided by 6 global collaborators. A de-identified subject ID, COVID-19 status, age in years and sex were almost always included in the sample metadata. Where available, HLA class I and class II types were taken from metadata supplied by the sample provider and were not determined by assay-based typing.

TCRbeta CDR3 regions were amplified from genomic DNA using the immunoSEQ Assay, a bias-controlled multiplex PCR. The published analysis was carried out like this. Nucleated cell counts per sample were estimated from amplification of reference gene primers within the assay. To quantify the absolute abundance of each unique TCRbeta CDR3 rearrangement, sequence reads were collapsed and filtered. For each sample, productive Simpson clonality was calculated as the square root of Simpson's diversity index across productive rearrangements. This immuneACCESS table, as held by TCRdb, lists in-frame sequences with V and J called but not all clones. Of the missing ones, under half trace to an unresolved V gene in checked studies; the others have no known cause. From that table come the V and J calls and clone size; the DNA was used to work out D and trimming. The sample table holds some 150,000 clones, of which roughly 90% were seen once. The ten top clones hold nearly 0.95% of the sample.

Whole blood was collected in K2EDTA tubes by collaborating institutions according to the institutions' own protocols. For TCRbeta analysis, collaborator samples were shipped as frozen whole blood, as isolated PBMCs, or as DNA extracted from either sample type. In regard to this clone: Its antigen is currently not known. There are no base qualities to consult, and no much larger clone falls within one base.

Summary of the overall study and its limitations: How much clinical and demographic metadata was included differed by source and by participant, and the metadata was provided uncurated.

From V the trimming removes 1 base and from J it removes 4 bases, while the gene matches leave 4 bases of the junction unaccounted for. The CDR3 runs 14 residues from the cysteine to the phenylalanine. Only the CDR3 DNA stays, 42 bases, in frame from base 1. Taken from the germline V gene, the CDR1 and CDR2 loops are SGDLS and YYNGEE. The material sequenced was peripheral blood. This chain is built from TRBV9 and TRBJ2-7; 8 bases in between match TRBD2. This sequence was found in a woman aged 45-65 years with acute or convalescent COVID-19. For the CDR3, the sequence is CASSVTASGYEQYF. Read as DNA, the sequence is TGTGCCAGCAGCGTAACGGCTAGCGGGTACGAGCAGTACTTC.